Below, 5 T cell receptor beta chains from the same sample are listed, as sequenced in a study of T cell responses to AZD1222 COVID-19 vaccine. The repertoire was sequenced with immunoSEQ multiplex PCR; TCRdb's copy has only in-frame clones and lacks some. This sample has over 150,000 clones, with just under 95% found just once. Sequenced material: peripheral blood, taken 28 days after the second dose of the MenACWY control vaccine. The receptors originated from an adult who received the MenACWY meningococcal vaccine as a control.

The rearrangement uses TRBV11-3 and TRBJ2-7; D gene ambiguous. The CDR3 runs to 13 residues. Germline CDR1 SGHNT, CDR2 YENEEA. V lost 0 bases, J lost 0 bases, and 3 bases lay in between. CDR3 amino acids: CASSLDNSYEQYF. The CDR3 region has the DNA TGTGCCAGCAGCTTAGATAACTCCTACGAGCAGTACTTC.

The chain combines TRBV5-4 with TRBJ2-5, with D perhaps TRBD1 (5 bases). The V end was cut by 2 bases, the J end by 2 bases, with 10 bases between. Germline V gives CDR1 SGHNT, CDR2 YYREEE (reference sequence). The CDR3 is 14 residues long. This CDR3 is CASSFYDRQETQYF. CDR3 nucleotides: TGTGCCAGCAGCTTCTACGACAGACAAGAGACCCAGTACTTC.

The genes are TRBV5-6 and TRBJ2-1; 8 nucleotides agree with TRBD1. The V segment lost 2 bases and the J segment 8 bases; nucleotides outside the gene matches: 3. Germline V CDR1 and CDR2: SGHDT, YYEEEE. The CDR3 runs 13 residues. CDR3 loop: CASSLSGGDEQFF. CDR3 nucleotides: TGTGCCAGCAGCTTATCAGGGGGCGATGAGCAGTTCTTC. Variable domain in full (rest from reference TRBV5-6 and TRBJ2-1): DAGVTQSPTHLIKTRGQQVTLRCSPKSGHDTVSWYQQALGQGPQFIFQYYEEEERQRGNFPDRFSGHQFPNYSSELNVNALLLGDSALYLCASSLSGGDEQFFGPGTRLTVL.

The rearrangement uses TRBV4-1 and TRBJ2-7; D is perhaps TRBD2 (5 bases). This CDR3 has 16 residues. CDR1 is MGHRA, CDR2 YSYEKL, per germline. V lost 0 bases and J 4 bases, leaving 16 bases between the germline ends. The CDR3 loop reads CASSQEQGGGRYEQYF. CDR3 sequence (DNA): TGCGCCAGCAGCCAAGAGCAAGGCGGAGGCAGGTACGAGCAGTACTTC.

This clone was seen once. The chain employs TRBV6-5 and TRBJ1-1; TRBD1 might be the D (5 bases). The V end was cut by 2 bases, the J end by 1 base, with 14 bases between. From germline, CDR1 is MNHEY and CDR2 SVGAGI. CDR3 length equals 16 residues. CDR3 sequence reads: CASSYQEGITNTEAFF. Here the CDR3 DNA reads TGTGCCAGCAGTTACCAGGAGGGGATCACGAACACTGAAGCTTTCTTT.